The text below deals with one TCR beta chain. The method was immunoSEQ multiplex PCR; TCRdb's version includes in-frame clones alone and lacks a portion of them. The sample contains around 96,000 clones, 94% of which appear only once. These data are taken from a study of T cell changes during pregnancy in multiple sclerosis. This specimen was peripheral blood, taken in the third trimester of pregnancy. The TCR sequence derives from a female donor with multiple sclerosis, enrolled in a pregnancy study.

The CDR3 nucleotides are TGCGCCAGCAGCTTATCCGGGACAAACGAAAAACTGTTTTTT. This gives the protein CASSLSGTNEKLFF. The rearrangement uses TRBV5-1 and TRBJ1-4; D may be TRBD1 (6 bases). The V gene's germline CDR1 is SGHRS and CDR2 YFSETQ. This CDR3 spans 14 amino acids. V lost 2 bases, J lost 8 bases, and 13 bases lay in between.